The rows below give T cell receptor beta chains drawn from one sample of a study of shared clonotypes between healthy human individuals. Measured with immunoSEQ multiplex PCR; TCRdb has only the in-frame clones, and not every one. The table has hundreds of thousands of clones, approximately 96% seen once; the top ten hold approximately 0.1%. Sequences were obtained from naive CD8+ T cells sorted from blood. The receptors originated from a woman in her twenties or thirties in good health. CDR3s include the opening cysteine and the closing phenylalanine or tryptophan. A D gene is named only where the DNA matches it firmly. Where a row states a size, it is once, few, many or the class of an expanded clone; other rows omit it.

D	size	V	J	CDR3	DNA
TRBD1	.	TRBV4-2	TRBJ1-3	CASSQGRGLGNTIYF	TGTGCCAGCAGCCAAGGCAGGGGGCTTGGAAACACCATATATTTT
.	.	TRBV7-2	TRBJ1-1	CASSLDEGIMNTEAFF	TGTGCCAGCAGCTTAGACGAGGGGATAATGAACACTGAAGCTTTCTTT
.	.	TRBV7-7	TRBJ2-7	CASSFGESYEQYF	TGTGCCAGCAGCTTTGGGGAGAGCTACGAGCAGTACTTC
TRBD2	once	TRBV5-4	TRBJ2-3	CASSWIAGDITDTQYF	TGTGCCAGCAGCTGGATAGCGGGGGACATCACAGATACGCAGTATTTT
TRBD2	.	TRBV27	TRBJ2-2	CASRSYREVNTGELFF	TGTGCCAGCCGTTCGTATCGGGAGGTAAACACCGGGGAGCTGTTTTTT
.	.	TRBV6-1	TRBJ1-1	CASSDWGWEAFF	TGTGCCAGCAGTGATTGGGGATGGGAAGCTTTCTTT
TRBD1	.	TRBV4-1	TRBJ1-1	CASSLQGARTEAFF	TGCGCCAGCAGCCTACAGGGGGCGAGGACTGAAGCTTTCTTT
TRBD2	.	TRBV5-6	TRBJ2-3	CASSLEGLGGFTDTQYF	TGTGCCAGCAGCTTGGAAGGACTAGGCGGCTTCACAGATACGCAGTATTTT
TRBD2	.	TRBV5-4	TRBJ2-1	CASSFPPPSGRAYEQFF	TGTGCCAGCAGCTTTCCCCCTCCAAGCGGGAGGGCCTATGAGCAGTTCTTC
.	.	TRBV4-1	TRBJ2-7	CASSQDKGSYEQYF	TGCGCCAGCAGCCAAGATAAGGGCTCCTACGAGCAGTACTTC